The 4 T cell receptor beta chains reported below all come from one sample, sequenced in a study of regulatory T cells in long-lasting Graves disease. Time point here: newly diagnosed GD, antithyroid drugs for less than 3 months. RNA isolated from PBMCs was used to make the TCR library. Researchers made TCR beta libraries by using iRepertoire HTBI primers and running Arm-PCR on CDR3 regions. TCRdb re-called the multiplex PCR reads with MiXCR, one entry per CDR3 protein. The sample lists some 250,000 distinct CDR3 sequences; 15% to 20% were seen once. The data also belong to a second study, concerning T cells in Graves' hyperthyroidism and ophthalmopathy.

Sample: peripheral blood mononuclear cells (PBMCs), taken at new diagnosis, from a patient treated with antithyroid drugs. These receptors all stem from a woman aged 30 to 39 with Graves disease.

This clonotype was seen ten or more times. The junction and the germline gene differ at one end; a read error may be behind it. This chain links TRBV7-7 with TRBJ2-2; D unresolved. The CDR3 consists of 13 residues. Germline loops: CDR1 SSHAT, CDR2 FNYEAQ (reference sequence). The DNA of the CDR3 is TGTGCTAGCAGCTTATTGGACACCGGGGAGCTGTTTTTT. Amino acids: CASSLLDTGELFF.

This clonotype was detected ten times or more. The chain has TRBV7-9 and TRBJ2-1; 9 bases fit TRBD1. Per germline, CDR1 SEHNR and CDR2 FQNEAQ (reference sequence). The V segment lost 2 bases and the J segment 6 bases; nucleotides outside the gene matches: 5. There are 15 residues in the CDR3. CDR3 coding DNA: TGTGCCAGCAGCTTATCCGGACAGGGGAGCAATGAGCAGTTCTTC. Its translation: CASSLSGQGSNEQFF.

This clonotype was detected ten times or more. CDR3 residues: CASSPREANYGYTF. In DNA, the CDR3 is TGTGCCAGCTCACCACGAGAGGCTAACTATGGCTACACCTTC. The rearrangement links TRBV18 to TRBJ1-2, with D unresolved. Germline V gene lookup returns CDR1 KGHSH and CDR2 LQKENI. V was clipped by 1 base and J by 0 bases, with 6 bases between them. The CDR3 is 14 residues long.

In its sample, this clonotype was seen a few times. The V call is TRBV19, the J call TRBJ2-4, with a possible D match to TRBD2 (6 bases). The germline CDR1 and CDR2 sequences are LNHDA and SQIVND (reference sequence). Trimming removed 8 bases at V and 2 bases at J, with 22 bases between. The CDR3 is 17 residues long. DNA of the CDR3: TGTGCCAGTGGCTCGTTGGTGGGAGGAAGGACCAAAAACATTCAGTACTTC. Protein: CASGSLVGGRTKNIQYF.